This T cell receptor beta chain was documented in a study of CXCR3-negative and CXCR3-positive naive CD8 T cells. Study outcomes and limitations: Much lower diversity was found in memory CD8+ cells, while both naive subsets had comparably high diversity. Naive CXCR3-negative and CXCR3-positive cells had similar TRBV-TRBJ usage; memory differed. Fresh PBMCs went into most assays, and CXCR3 expression partly declined after cryopreservation.

Of note for this clonotype: Its antigen is undetermined.

UMI-labeled TRB cDNA libraries were prepared by 5' RACE. TCRdb reprocessed the 5' RACE reads, with one entry per CDR3 protein and no DNA. The sample table includes more than 45,000 distinct CDR3 sequences. The CDR3 loop spans 16 amino acids. Sequencing was done on a sample of memory CD8+ T cells from blood. The TCR originated in a human donor in good health. Some clones in this sample may be carry-over from other donors' samples. J is TRBJ2-6 and V is TRBV12-3 or TRBV12-4; TCRdb gives TRBD1 as the D gene, but with no DNA this cannot be confirmed. The CDR3 sequence is CASRGQGAAGANVLTF.